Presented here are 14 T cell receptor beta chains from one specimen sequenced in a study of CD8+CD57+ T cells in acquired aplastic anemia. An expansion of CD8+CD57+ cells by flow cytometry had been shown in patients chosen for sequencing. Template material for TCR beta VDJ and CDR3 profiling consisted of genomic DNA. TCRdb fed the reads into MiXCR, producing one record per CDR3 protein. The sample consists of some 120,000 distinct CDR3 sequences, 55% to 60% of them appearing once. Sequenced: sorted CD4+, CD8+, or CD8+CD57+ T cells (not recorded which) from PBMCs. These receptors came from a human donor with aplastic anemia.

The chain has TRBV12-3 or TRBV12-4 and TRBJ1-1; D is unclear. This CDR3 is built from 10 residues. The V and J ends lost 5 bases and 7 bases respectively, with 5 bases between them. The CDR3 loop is CASSPDEAFF. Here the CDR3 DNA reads TGTGCCAGCAGTCCGGATGAAGCTTTCTTT.

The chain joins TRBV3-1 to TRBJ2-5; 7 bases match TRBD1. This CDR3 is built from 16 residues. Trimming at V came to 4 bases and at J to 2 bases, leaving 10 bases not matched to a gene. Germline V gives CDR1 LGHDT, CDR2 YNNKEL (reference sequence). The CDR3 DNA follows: TGTGCCAGCAGCCTTTTAATAGGGACAGAACAAGAGACCCAGTACTTC. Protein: CASSLLIGTEQETQYF.

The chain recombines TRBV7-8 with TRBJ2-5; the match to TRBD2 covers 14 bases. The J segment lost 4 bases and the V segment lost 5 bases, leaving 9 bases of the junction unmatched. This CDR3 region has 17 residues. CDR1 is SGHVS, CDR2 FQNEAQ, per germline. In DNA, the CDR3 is TGTGCCAGCAGCCACGGGACTAGCGGGAGAGGGTCAGAGACCCAGTACTTC. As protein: CASSHGTSGRGSETQYF. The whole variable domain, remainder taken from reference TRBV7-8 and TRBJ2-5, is GAGVSQSPRYKVAKRGQDVALRCDPISGHVSLFWYQQALGQGPEFLTYFQNEAQLDKSGLPSDRFFAERPEGSVSTLKIQRTQQEDSAVYLCASSHGTSGRGSETQYFGPGTRLLVL.

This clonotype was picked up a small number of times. The CDR3 nucleotides read TGCAGTGCTGACGGACACCACACTGAAGCTTTCTTT. This translates into CSADGHHTEAFF. The chain carries TRBV20-1 and TRBJ1-1; D is perhaps TRBD1 (5 bases). Between the trimmed V and J ends, which lost 5 bases and 3 bases, there was a span of 10 bases. CDR1 and CDR2 from the germline V gene are DFQATT and SNEGSKA (reference sequence). The CDR3 extends over 12 amino acids.

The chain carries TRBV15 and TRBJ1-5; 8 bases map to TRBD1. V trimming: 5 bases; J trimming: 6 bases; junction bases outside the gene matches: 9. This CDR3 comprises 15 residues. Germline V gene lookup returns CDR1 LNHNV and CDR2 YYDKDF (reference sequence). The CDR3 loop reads CATSREQGGFQPQHF. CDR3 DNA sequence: TGTGCCACCAGCCGCGAACAGGGGGGGTTTCAGCCCCAGCATTTT.

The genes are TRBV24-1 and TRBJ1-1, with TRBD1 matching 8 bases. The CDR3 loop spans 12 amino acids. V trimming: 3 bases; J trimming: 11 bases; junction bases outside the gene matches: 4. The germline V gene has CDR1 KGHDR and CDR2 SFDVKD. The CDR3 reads CATSDRTGRAFF. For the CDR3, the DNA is TGTGCCACCAGTGATAGGACAGGGCGGGCTTTCTTT.

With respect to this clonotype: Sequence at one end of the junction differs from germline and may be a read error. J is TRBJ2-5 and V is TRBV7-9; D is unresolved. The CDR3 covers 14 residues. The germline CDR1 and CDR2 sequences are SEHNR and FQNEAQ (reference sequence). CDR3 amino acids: CASGLGWGQETQYF. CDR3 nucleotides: TGTGCCAGCGGCTTGGGGTGGGGCCAAGAGACCCAGTACTTC. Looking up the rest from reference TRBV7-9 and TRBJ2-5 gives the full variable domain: DTGVSQNPRHKITKRGQNVTFRCDPISEHNRLYWYRQTLGQGPEFLTYFQNEAQLEKSRLLSDRFSAERPKGSFSTLEIQRTEQGDSAMYLCASGLGWGQETQYFGPGTRLLVL.

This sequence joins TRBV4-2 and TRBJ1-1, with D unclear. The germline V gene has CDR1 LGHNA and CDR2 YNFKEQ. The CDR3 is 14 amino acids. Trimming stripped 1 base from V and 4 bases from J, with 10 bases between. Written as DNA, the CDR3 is TGTGCCAGCAGCCAAGTGGGAGTGCCCACTGAAGCTTTCTTT. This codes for CASSQVGVPTEAFF.

CDR3 sequence: CASSTSGGGTDTQYF. DNA of the CDR3: TGTGCCAGCAGCACTAGCGGGGGGGGCACAGATACGCAGTATTTT. The rearrangement links TRBV12-3 or TRBV12-4 to TRBJ2-3; 13 bases are shared with TRBD2. Unmatched junction bases numbered 1, after V lost 6 bases and J lost 1 base. This CDR3 spans 15 amino acids.

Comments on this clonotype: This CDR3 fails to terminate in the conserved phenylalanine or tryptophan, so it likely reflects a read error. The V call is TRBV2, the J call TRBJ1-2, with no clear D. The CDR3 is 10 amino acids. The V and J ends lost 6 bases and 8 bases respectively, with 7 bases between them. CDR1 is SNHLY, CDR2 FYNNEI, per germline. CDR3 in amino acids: CASRGSGYTL. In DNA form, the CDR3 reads TGTGCCAGCAGGGGGTCAGGCTACACCCTC.

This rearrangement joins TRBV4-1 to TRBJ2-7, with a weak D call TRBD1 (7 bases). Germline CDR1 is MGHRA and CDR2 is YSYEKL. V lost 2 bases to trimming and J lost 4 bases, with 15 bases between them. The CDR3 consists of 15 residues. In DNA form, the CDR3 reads TGCGCCAGCAGCCAAACAGGGGAGGCGTTGTACGAGCAGTACTTC. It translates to CASSQTGEALYEQYF.

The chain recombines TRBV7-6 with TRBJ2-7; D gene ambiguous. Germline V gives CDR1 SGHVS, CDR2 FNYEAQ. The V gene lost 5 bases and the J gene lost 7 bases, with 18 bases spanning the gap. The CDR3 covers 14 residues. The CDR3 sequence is CASSPVYDKWEQYF. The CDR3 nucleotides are TGTGCCAGCAGCCCCGTCTATGATAAGTGGGAGCAGTACTTC.

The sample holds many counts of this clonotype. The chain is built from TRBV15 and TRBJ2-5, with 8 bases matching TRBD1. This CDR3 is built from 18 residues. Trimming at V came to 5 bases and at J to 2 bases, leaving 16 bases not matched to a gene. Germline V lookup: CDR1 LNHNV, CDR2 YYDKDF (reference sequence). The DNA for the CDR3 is TGTGCCACCAGCGCCCGGATCTCCGGGACAGGCTCACAAGAGACCCAGTACTTC. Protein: CATSARISGTGSQETQYF.

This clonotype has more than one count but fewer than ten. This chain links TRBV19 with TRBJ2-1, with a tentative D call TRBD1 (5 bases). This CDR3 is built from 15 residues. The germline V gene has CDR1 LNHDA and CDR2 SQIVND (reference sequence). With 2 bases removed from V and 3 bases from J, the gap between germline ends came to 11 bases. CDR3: CASSILSQGYNEQFF. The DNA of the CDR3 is TGTGCCAGTAGTATATTGAGCCAGGGCTACAATGAGCAGTTCTTC.